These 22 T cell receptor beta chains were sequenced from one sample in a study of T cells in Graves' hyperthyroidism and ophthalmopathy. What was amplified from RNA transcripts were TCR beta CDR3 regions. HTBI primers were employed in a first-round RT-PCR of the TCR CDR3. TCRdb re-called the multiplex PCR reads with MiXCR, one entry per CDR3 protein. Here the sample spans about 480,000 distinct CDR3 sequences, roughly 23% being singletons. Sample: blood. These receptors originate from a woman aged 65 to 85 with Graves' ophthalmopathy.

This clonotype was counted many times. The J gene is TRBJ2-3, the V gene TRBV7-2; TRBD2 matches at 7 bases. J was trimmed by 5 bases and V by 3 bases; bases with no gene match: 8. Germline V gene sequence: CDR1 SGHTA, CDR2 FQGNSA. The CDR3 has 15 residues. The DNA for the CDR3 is TGTGCCAGCAGCTTCTGGGCGGGAGAGGTAGATACGCAGTATTTT. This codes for CASSFWAGEVDTQYF.

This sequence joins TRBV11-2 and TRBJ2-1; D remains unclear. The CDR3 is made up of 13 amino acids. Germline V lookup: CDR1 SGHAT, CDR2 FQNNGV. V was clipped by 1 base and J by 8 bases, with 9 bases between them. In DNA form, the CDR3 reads TGTGCCAGCAGCTTAGCCCCCGGGTATGAGCAGTTCTTC. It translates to CASSLAPGYEQFF.

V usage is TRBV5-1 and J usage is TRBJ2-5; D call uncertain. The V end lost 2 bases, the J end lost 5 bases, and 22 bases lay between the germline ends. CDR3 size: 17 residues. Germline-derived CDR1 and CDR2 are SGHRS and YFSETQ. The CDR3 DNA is TGCGCCAGCAGCTTTCCATCATTGATCGGACGTCGGGAGACCCAGTACTTC. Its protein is CASSFPSLIGRRETQYF.

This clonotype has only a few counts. In DNA, the CDR3 is TGCGCCAGCAGCCAAGATCGATCAGGTAGCAATCAGCCCCAGCATTTT. This gives the protein CASSQDRSGSNQPQHF. The chain couples TRBV4-1 to TRBJ1-5, with no clear D. The CDR3 totals 16 residues. CDR1 and CDR2 (germline): MGHRA, YSYEKL. V dropped 0 bases and J dropped 0 bases, with 9 bases sitting between them.

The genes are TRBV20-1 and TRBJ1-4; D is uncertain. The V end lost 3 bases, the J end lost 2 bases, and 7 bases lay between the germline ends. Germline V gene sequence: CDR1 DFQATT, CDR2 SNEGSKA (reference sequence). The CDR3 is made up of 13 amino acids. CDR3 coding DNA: TGCAGTGCTAGCACGGCGACTAATGAAAAACTGTTTTTT. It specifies CSASTATNEKLFF.

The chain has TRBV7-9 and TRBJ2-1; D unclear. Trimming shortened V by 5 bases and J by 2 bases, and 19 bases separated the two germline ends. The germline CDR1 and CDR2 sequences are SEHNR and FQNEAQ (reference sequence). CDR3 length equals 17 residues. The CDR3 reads CASSPPAVGRTYNEQFF. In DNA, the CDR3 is TGTGCCAGCAGCCCGCCGGCGGTGGGCCGAACCTACAATGAGCAGTTCTTC.

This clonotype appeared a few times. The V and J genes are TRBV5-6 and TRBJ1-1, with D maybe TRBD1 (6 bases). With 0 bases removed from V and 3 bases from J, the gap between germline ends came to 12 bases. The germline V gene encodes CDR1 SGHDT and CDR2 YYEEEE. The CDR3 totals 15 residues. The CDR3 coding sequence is TGTGCCAGCAGCTTGGAGGGGGGGGTGTACACTGAAGCTTTCTTT. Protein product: CASSLEGGVYTEAFF.

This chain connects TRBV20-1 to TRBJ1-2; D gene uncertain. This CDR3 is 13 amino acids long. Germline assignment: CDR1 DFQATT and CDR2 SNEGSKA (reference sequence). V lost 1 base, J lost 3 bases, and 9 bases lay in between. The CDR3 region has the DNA TGCAGTGCTAGAGCCCCTGGGGACTATGGCTACACCTTC. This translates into CSARAPGDYGYTF.

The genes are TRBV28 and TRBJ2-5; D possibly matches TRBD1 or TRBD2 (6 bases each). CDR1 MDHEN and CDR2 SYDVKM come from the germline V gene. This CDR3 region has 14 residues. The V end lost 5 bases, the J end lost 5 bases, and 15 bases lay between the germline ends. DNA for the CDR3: TGTGCCAGCAGTCCCCCGGGGGCGGGGGAGACCCAGTACTTC. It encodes CASSPPGAGETQYF.

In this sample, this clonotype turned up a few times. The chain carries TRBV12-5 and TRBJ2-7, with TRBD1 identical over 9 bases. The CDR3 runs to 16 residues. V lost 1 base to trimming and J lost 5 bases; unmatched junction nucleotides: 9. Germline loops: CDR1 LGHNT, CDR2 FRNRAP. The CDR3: CASGLDSGTGIHEQYF. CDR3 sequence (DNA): TGTGCTAGTGGTTTGGACTCCGGGACAGGGATCCACGAGCAGTACTTC.

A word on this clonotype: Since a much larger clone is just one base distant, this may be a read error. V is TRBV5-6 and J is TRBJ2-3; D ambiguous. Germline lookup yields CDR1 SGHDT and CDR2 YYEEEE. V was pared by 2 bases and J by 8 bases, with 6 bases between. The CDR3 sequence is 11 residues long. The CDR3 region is CASSFAVTQYF. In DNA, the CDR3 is TGTGCCAGCAGCTTTGCAGTTACGCAGTATTTT.

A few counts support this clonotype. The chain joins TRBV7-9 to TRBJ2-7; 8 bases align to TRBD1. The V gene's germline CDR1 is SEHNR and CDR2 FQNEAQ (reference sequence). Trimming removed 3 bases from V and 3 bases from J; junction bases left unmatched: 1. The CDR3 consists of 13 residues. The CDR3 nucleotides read TGTGCCAGCAGCTTCGGGACAGGCTACGAGCAGTACTTC. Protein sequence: CASSFGTGYEQYF. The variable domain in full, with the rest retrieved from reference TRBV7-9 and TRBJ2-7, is DTGVSQNPRHKITKRGQNVTFRCDPISEHNRLYWYRQTLGQGPEFLTYFQNEAQLEKSRLLSDRFSAERPKGSFSTLEIQRTEQGDSAMYLCASSFGTGYEQYFGPGTRLTVT.

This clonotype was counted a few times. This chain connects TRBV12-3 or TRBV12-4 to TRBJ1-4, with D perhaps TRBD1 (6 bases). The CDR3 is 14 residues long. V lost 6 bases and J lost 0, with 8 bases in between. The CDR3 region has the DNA TGTGCCAGCAGGGACAGTGCAACTAATGAAAAACTGTTTTTT. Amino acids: CASRDSATNEKLFF.

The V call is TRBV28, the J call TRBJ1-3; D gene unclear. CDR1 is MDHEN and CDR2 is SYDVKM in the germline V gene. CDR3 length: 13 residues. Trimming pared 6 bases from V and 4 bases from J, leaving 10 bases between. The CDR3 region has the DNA TGTGCCAGCAGGCCCCGAGGCGGAAACACCATATATTTT. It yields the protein CASRPRGGNTIYF. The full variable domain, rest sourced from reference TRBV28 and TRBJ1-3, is DVKVTQSSRYLVKRTGEKVFLECVQDMDHENMFWYRQDPGLGLRLIYFSYDVKMKEKGDIPEGYSVSREKKERFSLILESASTNQTSMYLCASRPRGGNTIYFGEGSWLTVV.

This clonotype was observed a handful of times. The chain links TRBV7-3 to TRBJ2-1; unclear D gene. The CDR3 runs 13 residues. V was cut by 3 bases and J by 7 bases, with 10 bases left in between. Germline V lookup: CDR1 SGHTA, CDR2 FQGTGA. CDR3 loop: CASSFDPMNEQFF. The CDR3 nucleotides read TGTGCCAGCAGCTTTGACCCCATGAATGAGCAGTTCTTC.

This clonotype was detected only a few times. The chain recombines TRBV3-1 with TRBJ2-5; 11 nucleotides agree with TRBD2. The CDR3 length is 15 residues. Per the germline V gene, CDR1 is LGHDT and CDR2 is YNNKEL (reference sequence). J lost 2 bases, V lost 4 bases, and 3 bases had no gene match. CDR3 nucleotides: TGTGCCAGCAGCCCGACTAGCGGGATGCAAGAGACCCAGTACTTC. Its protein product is CASSPTSGMQETQYF.

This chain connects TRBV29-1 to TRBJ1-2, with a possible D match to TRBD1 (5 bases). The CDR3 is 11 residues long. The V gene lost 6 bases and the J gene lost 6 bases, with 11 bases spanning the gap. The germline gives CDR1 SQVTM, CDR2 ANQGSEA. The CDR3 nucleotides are TGCAGCGTCGGGGGGGAGAATGGCTACACCTTC. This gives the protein CSVGGENGYTF.

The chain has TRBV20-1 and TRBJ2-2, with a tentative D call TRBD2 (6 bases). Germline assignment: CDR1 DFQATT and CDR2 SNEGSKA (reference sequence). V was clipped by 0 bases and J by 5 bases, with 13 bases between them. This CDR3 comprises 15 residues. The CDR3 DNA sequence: TGCAGTGCTAGAGATGATGGGCTAGCGACCGGGGAGCTGTTTTTT. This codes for CSARDDGLATGELFF.

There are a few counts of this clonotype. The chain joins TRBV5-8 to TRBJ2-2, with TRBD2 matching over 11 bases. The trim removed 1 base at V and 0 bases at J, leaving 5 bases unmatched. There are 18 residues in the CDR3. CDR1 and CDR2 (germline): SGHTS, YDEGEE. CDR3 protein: CASSLTLTSGTNTGELFF. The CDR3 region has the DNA TGTGCCAGCAGCTTGACCCTGACTAGCGGGACGAACACCGGGGAGCTGTTTTTT.

For the CDR3, the DNA is TGCGCCAGCAGCCCACCGAGGGGCCGTCGGGAGACCCAGTACTTC. Translating gives CASSPPRGRRETQYF. The V and J genes are TRBV5-1 and TRBJ2-5, with D perhaps assigned TRBD1 or TRBD2 (5 bases each). Germline V CDR1 and CDR2: SGHRS, YFSETQ. The CDR3 is made up of 15 amino acids. V shed 4 bases and J shed 5 bases, with 18 bases lying between them.

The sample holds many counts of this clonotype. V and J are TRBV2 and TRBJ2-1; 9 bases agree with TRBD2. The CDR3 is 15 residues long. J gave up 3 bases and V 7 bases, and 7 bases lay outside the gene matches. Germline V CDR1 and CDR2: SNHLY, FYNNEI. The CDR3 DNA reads TGTGCCAGCACGGCGAAAGCGGGAGGCTACAATGAGCAGTTCTTC. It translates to CASTAKAGGYNEQFF.

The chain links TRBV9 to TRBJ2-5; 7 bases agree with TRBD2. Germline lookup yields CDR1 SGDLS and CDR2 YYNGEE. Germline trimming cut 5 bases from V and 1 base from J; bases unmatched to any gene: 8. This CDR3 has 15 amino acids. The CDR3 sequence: CASSPGRVFQETQYF. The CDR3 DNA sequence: TGTGCCAGCAGTCCGGGGAGGGTCTTCCAAGAGACCCAGTACTTC.